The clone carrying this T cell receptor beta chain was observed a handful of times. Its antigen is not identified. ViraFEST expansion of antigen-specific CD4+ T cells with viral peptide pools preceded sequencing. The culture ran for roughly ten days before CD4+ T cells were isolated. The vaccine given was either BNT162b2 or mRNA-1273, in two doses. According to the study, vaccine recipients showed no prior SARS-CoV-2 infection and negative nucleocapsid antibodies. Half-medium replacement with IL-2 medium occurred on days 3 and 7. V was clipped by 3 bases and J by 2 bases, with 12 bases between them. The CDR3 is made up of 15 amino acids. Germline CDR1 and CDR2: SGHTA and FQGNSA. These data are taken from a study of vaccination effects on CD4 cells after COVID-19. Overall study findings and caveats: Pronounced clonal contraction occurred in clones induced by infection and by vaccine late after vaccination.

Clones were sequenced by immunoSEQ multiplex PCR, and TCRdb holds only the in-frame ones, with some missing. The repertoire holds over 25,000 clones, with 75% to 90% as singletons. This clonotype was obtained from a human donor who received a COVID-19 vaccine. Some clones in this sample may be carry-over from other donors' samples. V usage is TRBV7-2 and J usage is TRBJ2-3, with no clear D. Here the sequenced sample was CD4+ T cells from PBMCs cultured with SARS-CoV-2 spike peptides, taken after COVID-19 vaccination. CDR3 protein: CASSFEARFTDTQYF. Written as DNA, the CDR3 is TGTGCCAGCAGCTTCGAAGCCAGATTCACAGATACGCAGTATTTT.